This TCR beta chain was profiled in a study of cytomegalovirus exposure and HLA in healthy donors. The CDR3 runs 11 residues. Looked up from germline, CDR1 is MGHDK and CDR2 is SYGVNS. V gave up 8 bases and J gave up 5 bases, with 9 bases separating them. The PCR contained 60 Vbeta and 13 Jbeta primers. Produced via immunoSEQ multiplex PCR; TCRdb's table is partial and in-frame only. The profile shows more than 80,000 clones, around 76% of them singletons. The rearrangement links TRBV25-1 to TRBJ2-5; D is possibly TRBD2 (5 bases). The sequenced material came from PBMCs. The sequence came from a man aged 18 to 35 in good health and CMV-seropositive. The CDR3 is CASQRVETQYF. The CDR3 region has the DNA TGTGCCAGCCAGAGGGTGGAGACCCAGTACTTC.